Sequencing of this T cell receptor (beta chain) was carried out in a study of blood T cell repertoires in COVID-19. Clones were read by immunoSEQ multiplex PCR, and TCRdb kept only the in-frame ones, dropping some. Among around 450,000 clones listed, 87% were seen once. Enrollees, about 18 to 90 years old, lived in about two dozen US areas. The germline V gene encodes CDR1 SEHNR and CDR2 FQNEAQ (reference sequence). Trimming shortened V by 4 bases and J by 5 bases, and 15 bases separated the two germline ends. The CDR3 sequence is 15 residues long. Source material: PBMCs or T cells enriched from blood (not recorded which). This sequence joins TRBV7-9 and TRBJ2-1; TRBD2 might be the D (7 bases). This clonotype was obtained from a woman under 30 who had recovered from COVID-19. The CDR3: CASSYGRGPNNEQFF. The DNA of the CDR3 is TGTGCCAGCAGCTACGGGCGGGGGCCCAACAATGAGCAGTTCTTC.